This T cell receptor (beta chain) was recovered during a study of blood T cell repertoires in COVID-19. The wider study: The samples span acute and convalescent COVID-19 from the United States, Italy and Spain. PBMCs, B-cell-depleted T cells, or T cells were the source of the cDNA or gDNA that made up the material.

In the original workflow: Counts of nucleated cells, estimated from reference gene primer amplification, were obtained. TCRdb's table, derived via immunoSEQ multiplex PCR, lists solely in-frame clones and lacks some. V, J and clone size derive from that table, while D and trimming were established from the DNA sequence. The sample records 140,000 to 150,000 clones, almost 90% being singletons. Trimming shortened V by 6 bases and J by 5 bases, and 19 bases separated the two germline ends. Germline CDR1 reads MDHEN; CDR2 reads SYDVKM. The CDR3 has 15 amino acids. The sequenced sample was peripheral blood. The gene calls are TRBV28 and TRBJ1-2, with a possible D match to TRBD1 (6 bases). The source of this sequence is a human donor in a cohort sampled during active COVID-19. The CDR3 bases are TGTGCCAGCAGCCCCGGACAGATAAAGGGGTATGGCTACACCTTC. Translation: CASSPGQIKGYGYTF.